The source of this T cell receptor (beta chain) is a study of T-cell reconstitution after alpha-beta-depleted transplantation in children. Construction of the TCRbeta library involved unique molecular identifiers. TCRdb passed the PCR reads through MiXCR, listing each CDR3 protein once. The table records some 300,000 distinct CDR3 sequences, around 10% of them present only once. CDR3 length: 15 residues. The germline V and J ends were trimmed by 2 bases and 3 bases, with 16 bases remaining between them. The V gene's germline CDR1 is DFQATT and CDR2 SNEGSKA (reference sequence). This clonotype was found a few times.

This specimen was PBMCs from the stem cell graft donor, taken from the stem cell graft. This sequence originates from a human donor who donated a stem cell graft to a child with acute lymphoblastic leukemia. The rearrangement links TRBV20-1 to TRBJ1-2; maybe TRBD1 (6 bases). The DNA of the CDR3 is TGCAGTGCTAGAACACCACTAACAGGGTACTATGGCTACACCTTC. Translating gives CSARTPLTGYYGYTF.